This T cell receptor (beta chain) was sequenced in a study of T cell responses to AZD1222 COVID-19 vaccine. Overall study results and limits: Females outnumbered males among donors, who were mostly white British; clonal diversity was possibly underestimated. Dominant at 160-218 and 743-854, vaccine-associated CD4 TCRs also spanned spike.

The junction had 7 bases not matched to a gene; V was cut back by 5 bases and J by 7 bases. This CDR3 has 14 amino acids. Germline V gene data show CDR1 as KGHDR and CDR2 as SFDVKD. Concerning this clone: Its antigen is currently unknown.

Some clones are missing from TCRdb's copy, which holds only in-frame ones; the method was immunoSEQ multiplex PCR. The sample includes 150,000 to 160,000 clones, around 86% of them seen just once. The sample here was peripheral blood, taken 28 days after the second AZD1222 dose. This TCR was recovered from an adult who received the AZD1222 COVID-19 vaccine. The J gene is TRBJ1-1, the V gene TRBV24-1, with 9 nucleotides matching TRBD1. CDR3 loop: CATSGTGGSGEAFF. CDR3 in DNA: TGTGCCACCAGTGGTACAGGGGGCTCCGGTGAAGCTTTCTTT.